The T cell receptor (beta chain) under discussion was sequenced for a study of T cells in Graves' hyperthyroidism and ophthalmopathy. Amplified TCR beta CDR3 regions came from RNA transcripts. Primed by the HTBI set, a first-round RT-PCR was run on the TCR CDR3. TCRdb called the multiplex PCR reads again in MiXCR, with one record for every CDR3 protein. This sample has hundreds of thousands of distinct CDR3 sequences, with roughly 23% found just once. Germline trimming cut 4 bases from V and 4 bases from J; bases unmatched to any gene: 4. The CDR3 loop spans 14 amino acids. CDR1 and CDR2 (germline): MDHEN, SYDVKM. Disease duration was under 3 months in the ophthalmopathy patients, who also had a Clinical Activity Score of at least 3 and a NOSPECS grade of at least 4. Diagnosis relied on clinical symptoms, serum thyroxine and TRAb, thyroid ultrasound and orbital computed tomography. This clonotype was counted only a few times. Its antigen is as yet unknown.

Points from the study as a whole: The model identified upcoming ophthalmopathy a median approximately six months ahead of onset. Researchers found most expanded thyroid clonotypes above 0.001 in blood as well.

Source material: blood. This TCR derives from a woman in her 70s with Graves' ophthalmopathy. The chain carries TRBV28 and TRBJ1-2; 9 nucleotides agree with TRBD1. The CDR3 DNA sequence: TGTGCCAGCAGTTGGGACAGGGTTAGCTATGGCTACACCTTC. This codes for CASSWDRVSYGYTF.